This T cell receptor beta chain was identified during a study of control samples from healthy donors and cancer patients. Sequencing was performed with immunoSEQ multiplex PCR; in TCRdb, only in-frame clones are kept and a portion is missing. In the table there are roughly 400,000 clones, over 75% of which are singletons. The V gene end was trimmed by 0 bases and the J gene end by 2 bases; junction bases not matched to a gene: 7. From germline, CDR1 is SGHTA and CDR2 FQGTGA. The CDR3 spans 18 residues. The rearrangement links TRBV7-3 to TRBJ2-3, with 11 bases matching TRBD2. The receptor's source is a middle-aged man with head and neck cancer. Sequenced: PBMCs. CDR3 loop: CASSLTSTSGSTTDTQYF. Here the CDR3 DNA reads TGTGCCAGCAGCTTAACGTCAACTAGCGGGAGTACCACAGATACGCAGTATTTT.